A selection of T cell receptor beta chains follows, all from one sample in a study of long-term antiretroviral therapy in people with HIV. Libraries were prepared by immunoSEQ multiplex PCR; TCRdb keeps only in-frame clonotypes and omits some of them. The sample has around 25,000 clones, about four fifths seen once. This sample comprised unsorted PBMCs, obtained at the start of antiretroviral therapy, before treatment. The receptor source for this set is a woman younger than 30 with HIV. Both conserved end residues are part of each CDR3. Fields, in order: V gene, clone size, D gene, J gene, CDR3 protein, CDR3 DNA. The D gene is left open where the match is weak. Clone sizes are given selectively: once, few, many, or a class where the clone is expanded.

TRBV9	-	-	TRBJ1-2	CASWGARTYGYTF	TGTGCCAGCTGGGGGGCCCGAACCTATGGCTACACCTTC
TRBV10-3	-	-	TRBJ2-3	CAIADFSDEDTQYF	TGTGCCATTGCGGATTTTAGCGACGAAGATACGCAGTATTTT
TRBV11-3	-	TRBD1	TRBJ2-2	CASSPDRGNTGELFF	TGTGCCAGCAGCCCAGACAGGGGGAACACCGGGGAGCTGTTTTTT
TRBV25-1	-	-	TRBJ2-5	CASSETRREETQYF	TGTGCCAGCAGTGAAACGCGGCGGGAAGAGACCCAGTACTTC
TRBV7-9	few	TRBD2	TRBJ2-7	CASSFTSGRSYEQYF	TGTGCCAGCAGCTTCACTAGCGGGAGATCCTACGAGCAGTACTTC
TRBV7-2	-	-	TRBJ2-7	CASSDLVFPTSEQYF	TGTGCCAGCAGCGACCTAGTCTTTCCTACGTCCGAGCAGTACTTC
TRBV11-2	-	-	TRBJ1-3	CASSLAGSGNTIYF	TGTGCCAGCAGCTTAGCAGGGTCTGGAAACACCATATATTTT
TRBV7-9	-	TRBD1	TRBJ1-2	CASSLGTGGYTF	TGTGCCAGCAGCTTAGGGACAGGCGGCTACACCTTC
TRBV4-2	-	TRBD2	TRBJ2-7	CASSDLAGGPSYEQYF	TGTGCCAGCAGCGACCTAGCGGGGGGCCCCAGCTACGAGCAGTACTTC
TRBV6-4	-	-	TRBJ1-1	CASSEDGTGTEAFF	TGTGCCAGCAGTGAAGACGGAACGGGCACTGAAGCTTTCTTT
TRBV4-3	-	-	TRBJ2-5	CASSQDLEETQYF	TGCGCCAGCAGCCAAGATCTCGAGGAGACCCAGTACTTC
TRBV5-6	-	-	TRBJ1-4	CASSFRDRWEEKLFF	TGTGCCAGCAGCTTCCGGGACCGATGGGAGGAAAAACTGTTTTTT
TRBV19	once	-	TRBJ1-5	CASSIPAGGDNQPQHF	TGTGCCAGTAGTATACCGGCGGGGGGGGACAATCAGCCCCAGCATTTT
TRBV15	once	-	TRBJ1-2	CATSREPVALNYGYTF	TGTGCCACCAGCAGAGAGCCCGTCGCGCTAAACTATGGCTACACCTTC
TRBV5-8	-	-	TRBJ1-4	CASSLVGHFATNEKLFF	TGTGCCAGCAGCTTGGTAGGACACTTTGCAACTAATGAAAAACTGTTTTTT
TRBV9	-	-	TRBJ1-2	CASSAAGTPYGYTF	TGTGCCAGCAGCGCAGCAGGGACCCCCTATGGCTACACCTTC
TRBV9	-	TRBD1	TRBJ2-2	CASSFRTGGSTGELFF	TGTGCCAGCAGCTTCAGGACAGGGGGAAGCACCGGGGAGCTGTTTTTT
TRBV6-5	-	-	TRBJ2-2	CASTDSLYLDGELFF	TGTGCCAGCACGGACAGCCTATACTTGGACGGGGAGCTGTTTTTT
TRBV10-3	-	TRBD2	TRBJ2-2	CAISESPAGEVGELFF	TGTGCCATCAGTGAGTCCCCAGCGGGAGAGGTCGGGGAGCTGTTTTTT
TRBV6-6	-	TRBD1	TRBJ1-2	CAVETGGLGYTF	TGTGCCGTAGAAACAGGGGGCCTTGGCTACACCTTC
TRBV28	-	-	TRBJ2-6	CASSLERSSGANVLTF	TGTGCCAGCAGTTTAGAAAGGAGCTCTGGGGCCAACGTCCTGACTTTC
TRBV2	-	-	TRBJ1-2	CASTLGGQSNGYTF	TGTGCCAGCACCTTGGGGGGGCAGTCGAATGGCTACACCTTC
TRBV7-9	-	-	TRBJ1-1	CASSTEAGNTEAFF	TGTGCCAGCAGCACGGAGGCTGGGAACACTGAAGCTTTCTTT
TRBV2	-	-	TRBJ1-1	CASSVGGGLSTEAFF	TGTGCCAGCAGTGTAGGGGGGGGACTGAGCACTGAAGCTTTCTTT
TRBV13	-	-	TRBJ2-3	CASSLLGTSTDTQYF	TGTGCCAGCAGCTTATTAGGGACAAGCACAGATACGCAGTATTTT
TRBV5-6	-	TRBD1	TRBJ1-1	CASSLDTGGSLMNTEAFF	TGTGCCAGCAGCTTGGATACAGGGGGTTCCCTAATGAACACTGAAGCTTTCTTT
TRBV6-5	-	-	TRBJ1-1	CASSPLGNTEAFF	TGTGCCAGCAGTCCCCTAGGGAACACTGAAGCTTTCTTT
TRBV6-6	few	TRBD2	TRBJ2-7	CASSYTGLAGGEQYF	TGTGCCAGCAGTTACACGGGACTAGCGGGTGGCGAGCAGTACTTC
TRBV2	-	-	TRBJ1-1	CAAAAEGGNTEAFF	TGTGCCGCCGCTGCTGAGGGGGGGAATACTGAAGCTTTCTTT
TRBV7-9	-	-	TRBJ2-2	CASSLSVMNTGELFF	TGTGCCAGCAGCTTATCAGTCATGAACACCGGGGAGCTGTTTTTT
TRBV2	-	-	TRBJ2-1	CASRDWSSYNEQFF	TGTGCCAGCCGAGACTGGAGCTCCTACAATGAGCAGTTCTTC
TRBV12-5	-	TRBD1	TRBJ1-1	CASGPGQGGKAFF	TGTGCTAGTGGTCCGGGACAGGGGGGGAAAGCTTTCTTT
TRBV6-1	-	-	TRBJ2-5	CASSAYPGETQYF	TGTGCCAGCAGTGCGTATCCAGGGGAGACCCAGTACTTC
TRBV4-1	-	TRBD2	TRBJ2-7	CASSQFGGAYEQYF	TGCGCCAGCAGCCAATTCGGGGGGGCGTACGAGCAGTACTTC
TRBV11-2	-	-	TRBJ2-1	CASSLGPGITSYNEQFF	TGTGCCAGCAGCTTGGGGCCCGGGATCACCTCCTACAATGAGCAGTTCTTC
TRBV6-5	-	-	TRBJ2-1	CASGGWEENNEQFF	TGTGCCAGCGGGGGGTGGGAGGAAAACAATGAGCAGTTCTTC
TRBV4-1	-	TRBD1	TRBJ2-3	CASSHRRDRDTDTQYF	TGCGCCAGCAGCCACCGCCGGGACAGGGACACAGATACGCAGTATTTT
TRBV15	-	-	TRBJ2-3	CATSRSWVGTDTQYF	TGTGCCACCAGCAGAAGCTGGGTAGGCACAGATACGCAGTATTTT
TRBV5-1	-	-	TRBJ2-7	CASSLAGPTPIEQYF	TGCGCCAGCAGCTTGGCAGGACCGACCCCAATAGAGCAGTACTTC
TRBV9	medium-sized	-	TRBJ2-2	CASSVGQASGELFF	TGTGCCAGCAGCGTAGGGCAGGCGTCCGGGGAGCTGTTTTTT
TRBV5-5	-	-	TRBJ2-7	CASSLAWGLAANEQYF	TGTGCCAGCAGCTTGGCCTGGGGGCTAGCTGCGAACGAGCAGTACTTC
TRBV9	-	TRBD1	TRBJ1-2	CASSPLTGVYGYTF	TGTGCCAGCAGCCCTCTGACAGGGGTCTATGGCTACACCTTC
TRBV5-1	-	-	TRBJ1-2	CASSLAGSDGYTF	TGCGCCAGCAGCCTCGCCGGGTCGGATGGCTACACCTTC
TRBV13	-	-	TRBJ1-5	CASSQGPINQPQHF	TGTGCCAGCAGCCAGGGACCGATCAATCAGCCCCAGCATTTT
TRBV5-1	-	TRBD1	TRBJ2-1	CASSYQKSDRGRREQFF	TGCGCCAGCAGCTACCAAAAGTCGGACAGGGGGCGTCGGGAGCAGTTCTTC
TRBV19	-	-	TRBJ2-7	CASSIDRQEAYEQYF	TGTGCCAGTAGTATAGATCGACAGGAGGCCTACGAGCAGTACTTC